One and the same sample provided the 9 T cell receptor beta chains below, sequenced in a study of blood T cell repertoires in COVID-19. Measured with immunoSEQ multiplex PCR; TCRdb has only the in-frame clones, and not every one. This repertoire shows 50,000 to 60,000 clones, around nine tenths found once; its top ten account for approximately 8%. The sample taken for sequencing was peripheral blood. The source is a man in his fifties or sixties with active COVID-19.

With regard to this clone: Germline and junction disagree at one end, which may indicate a read error. The chain links TRBV9 to TRBJ2-2; 8 bases align to TRBD2. CDR1 is SGDLS and CDR2 is YYNGEE in the germline V gene. The CDR3 is 14 amino acids. CDR3 sequence reads: CATRPGGGTGELFF. The CDR3, as DNA: TGCGCCACCCGCCCGGGGGGGGGTACCGGGGAGCTGTTTTTT.

The V call is TRBV3-1 (or the pseudogene TRBV3-2), the J call TRBJ1-5; 10 nucleotides match TRBD1. Per germline, CDR1 LGHDT and CDR2 YNNKEL (reference sequence). This CDR3 region has 15 residues. The V and J ends lost 4 bases and 5 bases, in that order; junction bases with no gene match: 5. As DNA, the CDR3 is TGTGCCAGCAGCCCGAAGGGACAGGGGTATCAGCCCCAGCATTTT. It is translated as CASSPKGQGYQPQHF.

In its sample, this clone was seen once. The rearrangement links TRBV19 to TRBJ2-1; no clear D. V lost 1 base to trimming and J lost 9 bases, with 16 bases between them. This CDR3 region has 15 residues. Germline values: CDR1 LNHDA, CDR2 SQIVND (reference sequence). The CDR3 sequence: CASSIGRLANSEQFF. CDR3 coding DNA: TGTGCCAGTAGTATAGGCAGGTTGGCTAATAGTGAGCAGTTCTTC.

This chain connects TRBV7-3 to TRBJ2-7, with no clear D. This CDR3 spans 13 amino acids. Germline V gene lookup returns CDR1 SGHTA and CDR2 FQGTGA. V was pared by 5 bases and J by 6 bases, with 14 bases between. The CDR3: CASSPLGLSEQYF. CDR3 bases: TGTGCCAGCAGCCCGCTGGGCCTCTCCGAGCAGTACTTC.

The rearrangement uses TRBV7-8 and TRBJ1-3, with a possible D match to TRBD1 (6 bases). Trimming removed 3 bases from V and 2 bases from J, with 11 bases in between. The length of the CDR3 is 15 residues. Per the germline V gene, CDR1 is SGHVS and CDR2 is FQNEAQ. This CDR3 reads CASSFQQGAGNTIYF. The CDR3 DNA follows: TGTGCCAGCAGCTTTCAACAGGGAGCTGGAAACACCATATATTTT.

The chain joins TRBV2 to TRBJ2-7; 8 bases are shared with TRBD1. The V and J ends lost 3 bases and 0 bases, in that order; junction bases with no gene match: 4. The CDR3 covers 15 residues. Per the germline V gene, CDR1 is SNHLY and CDR2 is FYNNEI. CDR3 residues: CASSDHQGASYEQYF. CDR3 nucleotide sequence: TGTGCCAGCAGTGATCATCAGGGGGCCTCCTACGAGCAGTACTTC.

The chain carries TRBV10-1 and TRBJ2-1; 7 bases are shared with TRBD1. The CDR3 sequence is 16 residues long. CDR1 is WNHNN and CDR2 is SYGVQD in the germline V gene (reference sequence). V shed 0 bases and J 1 base; nucleotides not matched to a gene: 3. CDR3 protein: CASSESGGLSYNEQFF. The CDR3 nucleotides read TGCGCCAGCAGTGAGTCAGGGGGCCTTTCCTACAATGAGCAGTTCTTC.

The chain has TRBV5-8 and TRBJ2-7, with D tentatively TRBD2 (6 bases). Per the germline V gene, CDR1 is SGHTS and CDR2 is YDEGEE. This CDR3 spans 12 amino acids. Trimming shortened V by 7 bases and J by 1 base, and 9 bases separated the two germline ends. CDR3 loop: CASGDFSYEQYF. In DNA form, the CDR3 reads TGTGCCAGCGGGGACTTTTCCTACGAGCAGTACTTC.

This chain joins TRBV4-1 and TRBJ2-1, with a possible D match to TRBD2 (6 bases). The V end was cut by 3 bases, the J end by 3 bases, with 6 bases between. The CDR3 sequence is 13 residues long. The germline CDR1 and CDR2 sequences are MGHRA and YSYEKL. The chain's CDR3 is CASSQGGYNEQFF. The CDR3 nucleotides read TGCGCCAGCAGCCAGGGGGGCTACAATGAGCAGTTCTTC.